The clone carrying this T cell receptor (beta chain) has a single count. CDR1 PRHDT and CDR2 FYEKMQ come from the germline V gene (reference sequence). The CDR3 has 15 amino acids. J lost 7 bases, V lost 2 bases, and 7 bases had no gene match. This record belongs to a study of blood T cell repertoires in COVID-19. Overall study: The United States, Italy and Spain were the sources of the acute and convalescent COVID-19 samples. T cells, B-cell-depleted T cells, or PBMCs provided the cDNA or gDNA that served as material.

The data were produced by immunoSEQ multiplex PCR, yet TCRdb's version contains in-frame clones alone and is incomplete. The sample lists 100,000 to 150,000 clones, approximately 81% occurring once. The clonotype was recovered from a woman aged 45-65 years with acute or convalescent COVID-19. J is TRBJ2-1 and V is TRBV13, with 8 bases fitting TRBD2. Input material: peripheral blood. Here the CDR3 reads CASSLRRGAGNEQFF. In nucleotides, the CDR3 is TGTGCCAGCAGCTTAAGGCGGGGGGCGGGGAATGAGCAGTTCTTC.